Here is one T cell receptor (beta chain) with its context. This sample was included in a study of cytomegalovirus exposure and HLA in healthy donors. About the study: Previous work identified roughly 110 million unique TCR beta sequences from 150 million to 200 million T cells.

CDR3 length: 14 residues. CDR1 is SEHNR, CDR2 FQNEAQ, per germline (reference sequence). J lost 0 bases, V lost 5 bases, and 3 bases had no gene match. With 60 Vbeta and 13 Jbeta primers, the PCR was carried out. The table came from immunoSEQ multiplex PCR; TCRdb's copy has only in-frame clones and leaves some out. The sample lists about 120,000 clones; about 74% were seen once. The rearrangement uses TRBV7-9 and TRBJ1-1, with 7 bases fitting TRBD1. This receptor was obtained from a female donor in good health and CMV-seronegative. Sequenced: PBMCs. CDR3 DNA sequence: TGTGCCAGCAGCGCGGGACAGATGAACACTGAAGCTTTCTTT. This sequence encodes CASSAGQMNTEAFF.